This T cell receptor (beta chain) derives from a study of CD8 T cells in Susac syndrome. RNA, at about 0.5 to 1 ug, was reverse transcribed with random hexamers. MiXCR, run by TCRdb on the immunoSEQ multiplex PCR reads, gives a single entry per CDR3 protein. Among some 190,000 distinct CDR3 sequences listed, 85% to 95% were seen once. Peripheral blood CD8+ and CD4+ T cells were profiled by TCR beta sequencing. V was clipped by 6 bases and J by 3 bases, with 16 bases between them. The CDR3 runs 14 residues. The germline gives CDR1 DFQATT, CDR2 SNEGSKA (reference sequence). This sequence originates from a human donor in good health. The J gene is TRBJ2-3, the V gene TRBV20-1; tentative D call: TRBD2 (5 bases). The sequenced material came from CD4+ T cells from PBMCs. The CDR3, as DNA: TGCAGTGCCGAAGCGAGGAGGCGGACAGATACGCAGTATTTT. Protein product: CSAEARRRTDTQYF.